Presented here are 7 T cell receptor beta chains from one specimen sequenced in a study of cytomegalovirus exposure and HLA in healthy donors (dated by TCRdb to between 2016 and 2019). Library generation was performed with the immunoSEQ multiplex PCR assay. For the multiplex PCR, a mixture combining 60 forward primers for TCR Vbeta segments and 13 reverse primers for TCR Jbeta segments was used. TCRdb provides this immuneACCESS table in a form limited to in-frame rearrangements. Some clones are lacking; in checked studies, under half of them reflect an unresolved V gene, and why the rest are absent is not known. This sample holds 65,000 to 85,000 clones; about four fifths were observed only once. Clones ranked in the top ten supply less than 9.5% of the sample. The specimen was PBMCs. The receptor set was obtained from a woman aged 35 to 49 in good health and CMV-seropositive.

The table lists this clone with a few counts. The CDR3 reads CAWSRGTEAFF. The CDR3 DNA sequence: TGTGCCTGGAGTCGGGGCACTGAAGCTTTCTTT. The chain joins TRBV30 to TRBJ1-1; no reliable D call. V was clipped by 2 bases and J by 4 bases, with 5 bases between them. From germline, CDR1 is GTSNPN and CDR2 SVGIG (reference sequence). The CDR3 loop spans 11 amino acids. Looking up the rest from reference TRBV30 and TRBJ1-1 gives the full variable domain: SQTIHQWPATLVQPVGSPLSLECTVEGTSNPNLYWYRQAAGRGLQLLFYSVGIGQISSEVPQNLSASRPQDRQFILSSKKLLLSDSGFYLCAWSRGTEAFFGQGTRLTVV.

The chain carries TRBV28 and TRBJ2-2, with 7 bases aligning to TRBD1. V trimming: 5 bases; J trimming: 5 bases; junction bases outside the gene matches: 14. The CDR3 is 17 residues long. CDR1 and CDR2 (germline): MDHEN, SYDVKM. CDR3 residues: CASSTIRGQIGTGELFF. For the CDR3, the DNA is TGTGCCAGCAGTACCATACGGGGACAGATCGGAACCGGGGAGCTGTTTTTT.

This chain uses TRBV2 with TRBJ2-1, with TRBD2 identical over 9 bases. From germline, CDR1 is SNHLY and CDR2 FYNNEI. V gave up 8 bases and J gave up 10 bases; unmatched junction bases: 15. This CDR3 comprises 15 residues. The CDR3 region is CASSPRTSAYGEQFF. CDR3 sequence (DNA): TGTGCCAGCTCACCTCGGACTAGCGCCTACGGGGAGCAGTTCTTC. Variable domain in full (rest from reference TRBV2 and TRBJ2-1): EPEVTQTPSHQVTQMGQEVILRCVPISNHLYFYWYRQILGQKVEFLVSFYNNEISEKSEIFDDQFSVERPDGSNFTLKIRSTKLEDSAMYFCASSPRTSAYGEQFFGPGTRLTVL.

This clone turned up a few times. The chain combines TRBV18 with TRBJ2-3, with 7 bases aligning to TRBD1. The CDR3 loop spans 14 amino acids. CDR1 is KGHSH and CDR2 is LQKENI in the germline V gene. V was pared by 3 bases and J by 4 bases, with 4 bases of the junction left unmatched. In DNA, the CDR3 is TGTGCCAGCTCACCCAACAGGGGCCCAGATACGCAGTATTTT. Translation gives CASSPNRGPDTQYF.

The chain combines TRBV9 with TRBJ2-5; 11 nucleotides agree with TRBD2. Germline assignment: CDR1 SGDLS and CDR2 YYNGEE. Losses at the gene ends were 5 bases for V and 5 bases for J; bases not matched to a gene: 8. The CDR3 is 15 amino acids. The CDR3 loop reads CASSFSGGVHETQYF. CDR3 DNA sequence: TGTGCCAGCAGTTTTAGCGGGGGGGTCCATGAGACCCAGTACTTC. The full variable domain, in which reference TRBV9 and TRBJ2-5 provide the parts outside the CDR3, is DSGVTQTPKHLITATGQRVTLRCSPRSGDLSVYWYQQSLDQGLQFLIQYYNGEERAKGNILERFSAQQFPDLHSELNLSSLELGDSALYFCASSFSGGVHETQYFGPGTRLLVL.

The rearrangement uses TRBV11-2 and TRBJ2-3, with 10 bases matching TRBD2. V lost 10 bases and J lost 4; bases outside the gene matches: 8. This CDR3 comprises 14 residues. Germline V gene sequence: CDR1 SGHAT, CDR2 FQNNGV. As DNA, the CDR3 is TGTGCCACCAAACCAGCGGGGGGGCCAGATACGCAGTATTTT. Its translation: CATKPAGGPDTQYF.

CDR3 sequence (DNA): TGTGCCAGCTCACCAGTGACAGGCTATGGCTACACCTTC. Protein product: CASSPVTGYGYTF. The chain employs TRBV18 and TRBJ1-2, with D maybe TRBD1 (6 bases). This CDR3 is 13 amino acids long. Germline V CDR1 and CDR2: KGHSH, LQKENI. Trimming took off 2 bases at V and 4 bases at J, with 8 bases between the two ends.